This is a list of T cell receptor beta chains from one sample in a study of shared clonotypes between healthy human individuals. Measured with immunoSEQ multiplex PCR; TCRdb has only the in-frame clones, and not every one. Of approximately 1.5 million clones listed, around 98.5% are singletons. The source material was naive CD4+ T cells sorted from blood. The receptors shown here come from a man between 25 and 39 years old in good health. The CDR3 runs from the conserved cysteine through the conserved F or W. Each record gives: D gene, J gene, clone size, V gene, CDR3 protein, CDR3 DNA. The D gene is left open where the match is weak. Some rows have no size entry. The others give once, few or many, or a class for an expanded clone.

D: .; J: TRBJ2-1; size: .; V: TRBV19; CDR3: CASSPLAPNEQFF; DNA: TGTGCCAGTAGTCCGCTTGCCCCCAATGAGCAGTTCTTC
D: .; J: TRBJ2-3; size: once; V: TRBV11-3; CDR3: CASSLDQGGFADTQYF; DNA: TGTGCCAGCAGCTTAGATCAAGGGGGTTTCGCAGATACGCAGTATTTT
D: TRBD1; J: TRBJ2-5; size: .; V: TRBV29-1; CDR3: CIFSRTGVETQYF; DNA: TGCATCTTTTCCCGGACAGGGGTAGAGACCCAGTACTTC
D: .; J: TRBJ1-1; size: .; V: TRBV5-4; CDR3: CASSLGGSTEAFF; DNA: TGTGCCAGCAGCTTGGGGGGGTCCACTGAAGCTTTCTTT
D: TRBD2; J: TRBJ2-1; size: .; V: TRBV5-1; CDR3: CASTLDSGLAGGEQFF; DNA: TGCGCCAGCACACTTGATTCGGGACTAGCGGGAGGTGAGCAGTTCTTC
D: .; J: TRBJ2-5; size: once; V: TRBV18; CDR3: CASSPAGLETQYF; DNA: TGTGCCAGCTCACCAGCGGGTTTAGAGACCCAGTACTTC
D: .; J: TRBJ2-3; size: .; V: TRBV5-1; CDR3: CASSSSPGTGEIDTQYF; DNA: TGCGCCAGCAGCTCCTCCCCCGGGACTGGGGAAATTGATACGCAGTATTTT
D: .; J: TRBJ2-1; size: .; V: TRBV5-1; CDR3: CASRTQGGMSYNEQFF; DNA: TGCGCCAGCAGAACACAGGGTGGTATGTCCTACAATGAGCAGTTCTTC
D: TRBD2; J: TRBJ2-3; size: .; V: TRBV7-9; CDR3: CASSVPGLAVPTVDTQYF; DNA: TGTGCCAGCAGCGTGCCGGGACTAGCGGTCCCCACCGTGGATACGCAGTATTTT
D: TRBD1; J: TRBJ2-3; size: .; V: TRBV6-5; CDR3: CASRWDRGTDTQYF; DNA: TGTGCCAGCAGGTGGGACAGGGGCACAGATACGCAGTATTTT
D: TRBD1; J: TRBJ1-5; size: .; V: TRBV28; CDR3: CASSEYRGAQPQHF; DNA: TGTGCCAGCAGTGAATACAGGGGGGCTCAGCCCCAGCATTTT
D: TRBD1; J: TRBJ2-7; size: .; V: TRBV27; CDR3: CASSNIRDSYEQYF; DNA: TGTGCCAGCAGTAACATCCGGGACAGTTACGAGCAGTACTTC
D: .; J: TRBJ1-1; size: .; V: TRBV6-5; CDR3: CASRSSKFWGTEAFF; DNA: TGTGCCAGCAGATCCTCAAAATTCTGGGGCACTGAAGCTTTCTTT
D: .; J: TRBJ2-2; size: .; V: TRBV6-5; CDR3: CASSYGGPGELFF; DNA: TGTGCCAGCAGTTATGGGGGGCCCGGGGAGCTGTTTTTT
D: TRBD2; J: TRBJ2-1; size: .; V: TRBV27; CDR3: CASSFPIAGVYNEQFF; DNA: TGTGCCAGCAGTTTTCCAATAGCGGGGGTATACAATGAGCAGTTCTTC
D: .; J: TRBJ2-6; size: .; V: TRBV7-2; CDR3: CASSLVGLWSNVLTF; DNA: TGTGCCAGCAGCTTAGTAGGGCTATGGTCCAACGTCCTGACTTTC
D: TRBD2; J: TRBJ2-3; size: .; V: TRBV5-1; CDR3: CASSPWTSSTDTQYF; DNA: TGCGCCAGCAGCCCATGGACTAGTAGCACAGATACGCAGTATTTT
D: TRBD1; J: TRBJ1-5; size: .; V: TRBV7-2; CDR3: CASSQTGGRYSNQPQHF; DNA: TGTGCCAGCAGCCAAACAGGGGGCCGTTATAGCAATCAGCCCCAGCATTTT
D: .; J: TRBJ2-5; size: .; V: TRBV28; CDR3: CASAGFSETQYF; DNA: TGTGCCAGCGCAGGCTTTTCGGAGACCCAGTACTTC
D: TRBD2; J: TRBJ2-2; size: .; V: TRBV5-1; CDR3: CASSFLAGANTGELFF; DNA: TGCGCCAGCAGCTTTTTAGCGGGAGCGAACACCGGGGAGCTGTTTTTT
D: TRBD1; J: TRBJ1-4; size: .; V: TRBV7-6; CDR3: CASRGTGGSTNEKLFF; DNA: TGTGCCAGCAGGGGGACAGGGGGCTCGACTAATGAAAAACTGTTTTTT
D: TRBD1; J: TRBJ1-5; size: .; V: TRBV5-5; CDR3: CASSLDRGNQPQHF; DNA: TGTGCCAGCAGCCTAGACAGGGGTAATCAGCCCCAGCATTTT
D: .; J: TRBJ2-7; size: .; V: TRBV9; CDR3: CASSVTGSNEQYF; DNA: TGTGCCAGCAGCGTAACAGGCTCCAACGAGCAGTACTTC
D: .; J: TRBJ2-2; size: .; V: TRBV4-3; CDR3: CASSQGYGSGELFF; DNA: TGCGCCAGCAGCCAAGGTTACGGGTCCGGGGAGCTGTTTTTT
D: .; J: TRBJ1-2; size: .; V: TRBV29-1; CDR3: CSVGKGGAHQGYTF; DNA: TGCAGCGTTGGGAAAGGGGGGGCTCACCAGGGCTACACCTTC
D: .; J: TRBJ1-4; size: once; V: TRBV4-1; CDR3: CASNVLVGSGEKLFF; DNA: TGCGCCAGCAACGTACTGGTAGGGAGTGGCGAAAAACTGTTTTTT
D: .; J: TRBJ2-5; size: .; V: TRBV7-7; CDR3: CASSLADSETQYF; DNA: TGTGCCAGCAGCTTAGCGGACAGCGAGACCCAGTACTTC
D: TRBD2; J: TRBJ2-5; size: .; V: TRBV9; CDR3: CASSGGLAGGPQETQYF; DNA: TGTGCCAGCAGCGGCGGACTAGCGGGAGGACCACAAGAGACCCAGTACTTC
D: TRBD1; J: TRBJ1-2; size: .; V: TRBV9; CDR3: CASSVGLGDREDYGYTF; DNA: TGTGCCAGCAGCGTAGGATTGGGGGACAGGGAGGACTATGGCTACACCTTC
D: TRBD1; J: TRBJ2-7; size: .; V: TRBV19; CDR3: CASSIEDRFYEQYF; DNA: TGTGCCAGTAGTATAGAGGACAGGTTCTACGAGCAGTACTTC
D: .; J: TRBJ2-3; size: .; V: TRBV11-3; CDR3: CASSFEPDTQYF; DNA: TGTGCCAGCAGCTTTGAACCGGATACGCAGTATTTT
D: TRBD2; J: TRBJ2-7; size: once; V: TRBV5-4; CDR3: CASSAPGLASEQYF; DNA: TGTGCCAGCAGCGCACCGGGACTAGCGAGTGAGCAGTACTTC
D: .; J: TRBJ2-7; size: .; V: TRBV5-5; CDR3: CASSLGGGSLGEQYF; DNA: TGTGCCAGCAGCTTGGGGGGCGGCAGCTTGGGCGAGCAGTACTTC
D: TRBD1; J: TRBJ2-5; size: .; V: TRBV5-6; CDR3: CASSLSGQGVEETQYF; DNA: TGTGCCAGCAGCTTGTCCGGACAGGGAGTTGAAGAGACCCAGTACTTC
D: .; J: TRBJ2-5; size: .; V: TRBV11-2; CDR3: CASSIIGASVDF; DNA: TGTGCCAGCAGCATAATAGGGGCTAGCGTCGACTTC
D: TRBD2; J: TRBJ2-1; size: .; V: TRBV7-9; CDR3: CASRGGIGEQFF; DNA: TGTGCCAGCAGGGGAGGGATCGGTGAGCAGTTCTTC
D: .; J: TRBJ2-1; size: .; V: TRBV5-1; CDR3: CASREIGRTNYNEQFF; DNA: TGCGCCAGCAGGGAGATTGGACGGACTAACTACAATGAGCAGTTCTTC
D: TRBD1; J: TRBJ1-1; size: .; V: TRBV2; CDR3: CASSALGQGKTEAFF; DNA: TGTGCCAGCAGTGCACTAGGACAGGGAAAAACTGAAGCTTTCTTT
D: TRBD2; J: TRBJ2-2; size: .; V: TRBV27; CDR3: CASSLLGVAGGSGELFF; DNA: TGTGCCAGCAGTTTACTGGGGGTAGCGGGAGGATCCGGGGAGCTGTTTTTT
D: .; J: TRBJ2-1; size: once; V: TRBV7-6; CDR3: CASSLAGLGYNEQFF; DNA: TGTGCCAGCAGCTTAGCGGGACTGGGTTACAATGAGCAGTTCTTC
D: TRBD1; J: TRBJ1-4; size: .; V: TRBV2; CDR3: CATTQGSGEKLFF; DNA: TGTGCCACCACACAGGGGAGCGGTGAAAAACTGTTTTTT
D: TRBD2; J: TRBJ2-3; size: .; V: TRBV6-1; CDR3: CASSEASGRTDTQYF; DNA: TGTGCCAGCAGTGAAGCTAGCGGGAGAACAGATACGCAGTATTTT
D: TRBD1; J: TRBJ2-7; size: .; V: TRBV11-2; CDR3: CASSPLTGRGYEQYF; DNA: TGTGCCAGCAGCCCCCTGACAGGGAGAGGCTACGAGCAGTACTTC
D: .; J: TRBJ2-6; size: .; V: TRBV5-1; CDR3: CASSSTGHSGANVLTF; DNA: TGCGCCAGCAGCTCTACAGGGCACTCTGGGGCCAACGTCCTGACTTTC
D: .; J: TRBJ1-5; size: .; V: TRBV28; CDR3: CASRAGDQPQHF; DNA: TGTGCCAGCCGCGCAGGGGACCAGCCCCAGCATTTT
D: .; J: TRBJ2-7; size: .; V: TRBV19; CDR3: CASSEPRTQYF; DNA: TGTGCCAGTAGTGAACCACGAACCCAGTACTTC
D: TRBD1; J: TRBJ2-1; size: .; V: TRBV10-2; CDR3: CATNTPGQIYNEQFF; DNA: TGCGCCACTAACACCCCGGGACAGATTTACAATGAGCAGTTCTTC
D: TRBD1; J: TRBJ1-4; size: .; V: TRBV18; CDR3: CASSPSMYGTATNEKLFF; DNA: TGTGCCAGCTCACCATCGATGTATGGGACAGCAACTAATGAAAAACTGTTTTTT
D: .; J: TRBJ1-2; size: .; V: TRBV19; CDR3: CASSTPDGVYGYTF; DNA: TGTGCCAGTAGTACACCCGACGGCGTCTATGGCTACACCTTC